This T cell receptor beta chain was sequenced for a study of neurological immune-mediated disorders. Study-level results: The study found the most TCR clonal expansion in HTLV-1-associated myelopathy and the least in multiple sclerosis, below healthy controls.

From the 5' RACE reads, TCRdb called clonotypes with MiXCR, one entry per CDR3 protein. The data contain 70,000 to 95,000 distinct CDR3 sequences, 15% to 20% of them singletons. This clonotype appeared many times. What it binds is unknown. For the unsorted libraries, 2 million PBMCs stored at -80 C served as input. The V gene lost 2 bases and the J gene lost 0 bases, with 11 bases spanning the gap. This CDR3 is built from 16 residues. Looked up from germline, CDR1 is MGHDK and CDR2 is SYGVNS. Material: PBMCs. The gene calls are TRBV25-1 and TRBJ2-1; no clear D gene. This clonotype was obtained from a woman in her thirties or forties in good health. The CDR3 DNA follows: TGTGCCAGCAGTGAAAAGGGTCTGTACTCCTACAATGAGCAGTTCTTC. As protein: CASSEKGLYSYNEQFF.